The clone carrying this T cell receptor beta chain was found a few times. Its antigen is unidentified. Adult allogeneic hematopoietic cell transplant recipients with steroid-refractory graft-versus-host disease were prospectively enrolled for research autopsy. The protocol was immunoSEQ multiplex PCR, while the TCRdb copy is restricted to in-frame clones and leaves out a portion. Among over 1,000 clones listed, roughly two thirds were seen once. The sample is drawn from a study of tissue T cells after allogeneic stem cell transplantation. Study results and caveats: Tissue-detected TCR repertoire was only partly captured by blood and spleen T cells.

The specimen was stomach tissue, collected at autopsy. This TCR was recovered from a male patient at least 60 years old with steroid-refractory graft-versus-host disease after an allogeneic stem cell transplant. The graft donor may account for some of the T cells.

The CDR3 is CASSPQGDRENSPLHF. CDR3 nucleotides: TGTGCCAGCAGCCCACAGGGGGATCGGGAAAATTCACCCCTCCACTTT. The V and J genes are TRBV11-1 and TRBJ1-6; TRBD1 agrees at 8 bases. Looked up from germline, CDR1 is SGHAT and CDR2 is FQDESV (reference sequence). After removal of 5 bases from V and 7 bases from J, the junction contained 10 bases not matched to a gene. There are 16 residues in the CDR3. Looking up the rest from reference TRBV11-1 and TRBJ1-6 gives the full variable domain: EAEVAQSPRYKITEKSQAVAFWCDPISGHATLYWYRQILGQGPELLVQFQDESVVDDSQLPKDRFSAERLKGVDSTLKIQPAELGDSAMYLCASSPQGDRENSPLHFGNGTRLTVT.